This is a list of T cell receptor beta chains from one sample in a study of CD8 T cells in Susac syndrome. Via MiXCR, TCRdb re-called the immunoSEQ multiplex PCR reads, giving one row per CDR3 protein. The data show 300,000 or so distinct CDR3 sequences, with about 91% seen just once and 0.065% held by the top ten. Material: CD4+ T cells from PBMCs. Every receptor here comes from a human donor with multiple sclerosis. CDR3s include the opening cysteine and the closing phenylalanine or tryptophan. D genes are given only for firm matches. Not all rows give a size; the values are once, few, many and, for expanded clones, a class.

abundance	v_gene	j_gene	len	d_gene	CDR3aa	CDR3nt
-	TRBV20-1	TRBJ2-3	17	TRBD2	CSASKELAGGVPDTQYF	TGCAGTGCGAGTAAAGAGTTAGCGGGAGGGGTTCCAGATACGCAGTATTTT
-	TRBV4-1	TRBJ1-1	14	-	CASSPAIIDPEAFF	TGCGCCAGCAGCCCCGCTATTATTGATCCTGAAGCTTTCTTT
-	TRBV27	TRBJ1-1	13	-	CASSSGVRTEAFF	TGTGCCAGCAGTTCAGGGGTTCGTACTGAAGCTTTCTTT
-	TRBV30	TRBJ2-2	18	TRBD2	CAWGRSLASGAHTGELFF	TGTGCCTGGGGGCGTTCCCTGGCTAGCGGGGCCCACACCGGGGAGCTGTTTTTT
-	TRBV7-2	TRBJ1-1	13	-	CASLPGRETEAFF	TGTGCCAGCTTACCGGGACGGGAGACTGAAGCTTTCTTT
-	TRBV29-1	TRBJ2-1	14	-	CSVTGLAMNPEQFF	TGCAGCGTAACGGGACTCGCCATGAATCCTGAGCAGTTCTTC
-	TRBV25-1	TRBJ1-5	14	-	CASSAGGNNQPQHF	TGTGCCAGCAGTGCCGGGGGGAACAATCAGCCCCAGCATTTT
-	TRBV11-2	TRBJ1-2	14	-	CASGRAMGNYGYTF	TGTGCCAGCGGGAGGGCCATGGGTAACTATGGCTACACCTTC
once	TRBV4-3	TRBJ2-1	17	-	CASSQDLTGSLYNEQFF	TGCGCCAGCAGCCAAGATCTCACGGGGAGCCTGTACAATGAGCAGTTCTTC
-	TRBV12-3/TRBV12-4	TRBJ1-2	13	-	CASSRGRRSGYTF	TGTGCCAGCAGCCGGGGACGGAGGTCAGGCTACACCTTC
-	TRBV28	TRBJ1-4	13	TRBD1	CASTQGGNEKLFF	TGTGCCAGCACCCAGGGGGGTAATGAAAAACTGTTTTTT
-	TRBV7-2	TRBJ1-1	14	-	CASSFGQRDTEAFF	TGTGCCAGCAGCTTTGGACAGAGAGACACTGAAGCTTTCTTT
-	TRBV9	TRBJ2-3	16	TRBD2	CASGTGTSGRTDTQYF	TGTGCCAGCGGGACCGGGACTAGCGGGAGAACAGATACGCAGTATTTT
-	TRBV4-2	TRBJ2-7	16	TRBD2	CASSQRLAGGPYEQYF	TGTGCCAGCAGCCAAAGACTAGCGGGGGGACCCTACGAGCAGTACTTC
-	TRBV28	TRBJ1-1	17	TRBD1	CASPSSTGLPGGTEAFF	TGTGCCAGCCCCAGTTCGACAGGACTACCAGGGGGCACTGAAGCTTTCTTT
-	TRBV12-3/TRBV12-4	TRBJ2-2	12	-	CASSLGGDLLFF	TGTGCCAGCAGTTTGGGGGGAGATTTGCTGTTTTTT
-	TRBV5-1	TRBJ2-3	15	-	CASSLDQPSTDTQYF	TGCGCCAGCAGCTTGGATCAGCCTAGCACAGATACGCAGTATTTT
-	TRBV28	TRBJ1-2	15	-	CASNLMSPTNYGYTF	TGTGCCAGCAACCTCATGTCCCCGACGAACTATGGCTACACCTTC
-	TRBV23-1	TRBJ1-2	15	-	CASSRREPLLYGYTF	TGCGCCAGCAGCCGCCGGGAACCTCTCTTATATGGCTACACCTTC
-	TRBV7-9	TRBJ1-2	12	-	CASSLGVIGYTF	TGTGCCAGCAGCTTAGGGGTTATTGGCTACACCTTC
once	TRBV5-1	TRBJ1-2	15	-	CASSLARGFSYGYTF	TGCGCCAGCAGCTTGGCCCGGGGATTTAGCTATGGCTACACCTTC
-	TRBV28	TRBJ2-1	17	-	CASSPTLANSSYNEQFF	TGTGCCAGCAGTCCAACTCTAGCGAACAGCTCCTACAATGAGCAGTTCTTC
-	TRBV6-2/TRBV6-3	TRBJ2-2	13	-	CASTEPGARELFF	TGTGCCAGCACCGAACCGGGGGCGAGGGAGCTGTTTTTT
-	TRBV14	TRBJ1-1	16	-	CASSQRPGRQNTEAFF	TGTGCCAGCAGCCAACGACCGGGACGGCAGAACACTGAAGCTTTCTTT
-	TRBV7-9	TRBJ1-2	13	TRBD1	CASSDRVDYGYTF	TGTGCCAGCAGCGACAGGGTGGACTATGGCTACACCTTC
-	TRBV10-2	TRBJ1-5	15	-	CASSLMTGGNQPQHF	TGCGCCAGCAGTCTAATGACAGGCGGCAATCAGCCCCAGCATTTT
-	TRBV7-6	TRBJ2-5	17	TRBD1	CASSKPRQGTAQETQYF	TGTGCCAGCAGCAAACCCCGACAGGGGACGGCCCAAGAGACCCAGTACTTC
-	TRBV3-1	TRBJ1-1	13	-	CASSQGAVAEAFF	TGTGCCAGCAGCCAGGGGGCGGTGGCTGAAGCTTTCTTT
-	TRBV27	TRBJ2-1	15	-	CASSFRGLPYNEQFF	TGTGCCAGCAGTTTTCGGGGGCTGCCCTACAATGAGCAGTTCTTC
-	TRBV20-1	TRBJ1-1	14	TRBD1	CSARGQGSNTEAFF	TGCAGTGCTAGAGGACAGGGATCGAACACTGAAGCTTTCTTT
-	TRBV12-3/TRBV12-4	TRBJ2-5	15	TRBD2	CASSQGLAGTETQYF	TGTGCCAGCAGTCAAGGACTAGCGGGAACGGAGACCCAGTACTTC
-	TRBV12-3/TRBV12-4	TRBJ2-5	15	-	CASSRDFTAAETQYF	TGTGCCAGCAGCCGGGACTTCACCGCGGCGGAGACCCAGTACTTC
-	TRBV25-1	TRBJ1-2	15	TRBD1	CASSHLTGGLFGYTF	TGTGCCAGCAGTCACCTAACAGGGGGACTCTTTGGCTACACCTTC
-	TRBV19	TRBJ1-6	15	TRBD1	CASRTDRGIDSPLHF	TGTGCCAGTAGAACTGACAGGGGGATTGATTCACCCCTCCACTTT
-	TRBV9	TRBJ1-6	14	-	CASSGRQSNSPLHF	TGTGCCAGCAGCGGCCGACAGAGTAATTCACCCCTCCACTTT
-	TRBV15	TRBJ2-1	16	TRBD2	CATSRGTQRGGREQFF	TGTGCCACCAGCAGGGGAACGCAGCGGGGGGGCCGAGAGCAGTTCTTC
-	TRBV29-1	TRBJ2-1	11	-	CSVTGYNEQFF	TGCAGCGTGACAGGCTACAATGAGCAGTTCTTC
-	TRBV7-6	TRBJ2-1	15	TRBD2	CASSLALAGVYEQFF	TGTGCCAGCAGCTTAGCCCTAGCGGGAGTATATGAGCAGTTCTTC
-	TRBV27	TRBJ1-2	17	TRBD1	CASSLFSGIGTDYGYTF	TGTGCCAGCAGTTTATTCTCAGGGATTGGGACAGATTATGGCTACACCTTC
-	TRBV5-1	TRBJ2-6	18	TRBD1	CASSFSGTGHSGANVLTF	TGCGCCAGCAGCTTTTCCGGGACAGGGCACTCTGGGGCCAACGTCCTGACTTTC
-	TRBV18	TRBJ2-1	15	-	CASSHGKGGRNEQFF	TGTGCCAGCTCCCATGGGAAGGGCGGAAGGAATGAGCAGTTCTTC
-	TRBV7-2	TRBJ2-5	15	-	CASSLAGARGETQYF	TGTGCCAGCAGCTTAGCGGGAGCTCGGGGAGAGACCCAGTACTTC
-	TRBV7-2	TRBJ2-1	13	-	CASSSVSYNEQFF	TGTGCCAGCAGCTCCGTGAGCTACAATGAGCAGTTCTTC
-	TRBV20-1	TRBJ2-7	14	TRBD1	CSARAGTGGGEQYF	TGCAGTGCTAGAGCCGGGACAGGGGGCGGTGAGCAGTACTTC
once	TRBV4-2	TRBJ2-3	13	-	CASSLHRADTQYF	TGTGCCAGCAGCCTCCACAGGGCAGATACGCAGTATTTT
-	TRBV7-9	TRBJ1-2	15	-	CASSLAVGSNYGYTF	TGTGCCAGCAGCCTAGCCGTGGGGTCAAACTATGGCTACACCTTC
-	TRBV19	TRBJ1-1	14	-	CASSAQGRWTEAFF	TGTGCCAGTAGTGCTCAGGGTAGGTGGACTGAAGCTTTCTTT
-	TRBV5-1	TRBJ2-2	15	-	CASSLRGDHTGELFF	TGCGCCAGCAGCTTGAGGGGGGACCACACCGGGGAGCTGTTTTTT
-	TRBV6-6	TRBJ1-5	16	-	CASSPAGSYSNQPQHF	TGTGCCAGCAGTCCTGCAGGGAGTTATAGCAATCAGCCCCAGCATTTT
-	TRBV3-1	TRBJ1-1	14	TRBD1	CASSRRTGGTEAFF	TGTGCCAGCAGCCGGCGGACAGGGGGCACTGAAGCTTTCTTT
-	TRBV3-1	TRBJ1-4	14	-	CASSLQSTNEKLFF	TGTGCCAGCAGCCTGCAGTCAACTAATGAAAAACTGTTTTTT
-	TRBV5-1	TRBJ2-4	16	-	CASSLVREHAKNIQYF	TGCGCCAGCAGCTTGGTTCGGGAGCACGCCAAAAACATTCAGTACTTC
-	TRBV27	TRBJ1-2	14	-	CASSLSQGVSGYTF	TGTGCCAGCAGTTTATCGCAGGGTGTGAGTGGCTACACCTTC
once	TRBV9	TRBJ2-6	16	-	CASSVDPRSGANVLTF	TGTGCCAGCAGCGTAGACCCACGTTCTGGGGCCAACGTCCTGACTTTC
-	TRBV30	TRBJ1-2	14	-	CAWSLTTLGHGYTF	TGTGCCTGGAGCCTAACCACCTTAGGTCACGGCTACACCTTC